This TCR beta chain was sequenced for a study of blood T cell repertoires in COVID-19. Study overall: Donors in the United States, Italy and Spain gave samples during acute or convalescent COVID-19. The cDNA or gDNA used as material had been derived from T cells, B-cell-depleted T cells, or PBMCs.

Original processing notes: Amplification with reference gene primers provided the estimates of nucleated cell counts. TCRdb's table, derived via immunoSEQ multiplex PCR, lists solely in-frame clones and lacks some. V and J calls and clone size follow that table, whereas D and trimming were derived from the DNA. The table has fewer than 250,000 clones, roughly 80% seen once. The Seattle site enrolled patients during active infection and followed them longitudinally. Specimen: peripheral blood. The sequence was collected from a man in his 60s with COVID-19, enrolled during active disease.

The CDR3, as DNA: TGTGCCAGCAGCTTAGAAGGGGGACTGAACACTGAAGCTTTCTTT. As protein: CASSLEGGLNTEAFF. J is TRBJ1-1 and V is TRBV7-2, with D possibly being TRBD1 (6 bases). V was cut by 1 base and J by 0 bases, with 9 bases left in between. Germline assignment: CDR1 SGHTA and CDR2 FQGNSA. CDR3 length equals 15 residues.